This T cell receptor (beta chain) was identified during a study of blood T cell repertoires in COVID-19. Here immunoSEQ multiplex PCR was the method, and the copy in TCRdb shows in-frame clones only, minus some. The sample holds around 80,000 clones, 88% seen once. The sequence came from a human donor in a cohort sampled during active COVID-19. The sequenced sample was peripheral blood.

The CDR3 sequence is CASSIGDRTDTQYF. CDR3 coding DNA: TGTGCCAGTAGTATCGGAGATCGCACAGATACGCAGTATTTT. The chain joins TRBV19 to TRBJ2-3; no clear D. V lost 3 bases and J 1 base, leaving 8 bases between the germline ends. Germline values: CDR1 LNHDA, CDR2 SQIVND (reference sequence). This CDR3 is 14 amino acids long.